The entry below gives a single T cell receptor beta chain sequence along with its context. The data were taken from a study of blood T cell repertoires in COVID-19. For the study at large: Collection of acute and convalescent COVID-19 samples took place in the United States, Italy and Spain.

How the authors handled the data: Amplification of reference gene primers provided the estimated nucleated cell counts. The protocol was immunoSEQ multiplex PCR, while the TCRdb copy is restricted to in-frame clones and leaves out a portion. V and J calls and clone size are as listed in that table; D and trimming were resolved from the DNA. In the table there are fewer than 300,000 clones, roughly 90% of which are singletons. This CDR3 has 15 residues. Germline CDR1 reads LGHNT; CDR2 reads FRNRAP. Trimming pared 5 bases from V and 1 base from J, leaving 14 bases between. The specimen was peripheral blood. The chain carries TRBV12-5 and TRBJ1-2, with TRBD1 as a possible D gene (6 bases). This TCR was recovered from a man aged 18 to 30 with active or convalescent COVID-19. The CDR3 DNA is TGTGCTAGTGGTGATCCTGACAGGCGTAACTATGGCTACACCTTC. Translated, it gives CASGDPDRRNYGYTF. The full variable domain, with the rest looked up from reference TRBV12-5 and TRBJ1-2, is DARVTQTPRHKVTEMGQEVTMRCQPILGHNTVFWYRQTMMQGLELLAYFRNRAPLDDSGMPKDRFSAEMPDATLATLKIQPSEPRDSAVYFCASGDPDRRNYGYTFGSGTRLTVV.